The rows below give T cell receptor beta chains drawn from one sample of a study of cytomegalovirus exposure and HLA in healthy donors. Here immunoSEQ multiplex PCR was the method, and the copy in TCRdb shows in-frame clones only, minus some. Of 110,000 to 150,000 clones in the sample, over 65% were seen once. Sequences were obtained from PBMCs. These TCRs come from a female donor in good health and CMV-seronegative. The CDR3 runs from the conserved cysteine through the conserved F or W. The D gene is left open where the match is weak. Only part of the rows carry a size: once, few, many, or a class if the clone is expanded.

cdr3_length d_call j_call v_call clone_size cdr3_aa cdr3_nt
14 NA TRBJ2-1 TRBV2 NA CASSDLTGYNEQFF TGTGCCAGCAGCGATTTGACAGGTTACAATGAGCAGTTCTTC
12 NA TRBJ2-7 TRBV30 NA CAWSVGGYEQYF TGTGCCTGGAGTGTAGGGGGCTACGAGCAGTACTTC
15 TRBD1 TRBJ1-6 TRBV28 NA CASSVRDRANSPLHF TGTGCCAGCAGCGTAAGAGACAGGGCTAATTCACCCCTCCACTTT
16 NA TRBJ1-4 TRBV4-2 NA CASSPSRGETNEKLFF TGTGCCAGCAGCCCTAGTAGGGGCGAAACTAATGAAAAACTGTTTTTT
16 TRBD1 TRBJ1-2 TRBV7-9 NA CASSLGTGVLGYGYTF TGTGCCAGCAGCTTAGGGACAGGGGTACTCGGCTATGGCTACACCTTC
15 NA TRBJ2-3 TRBV7-7 NA CASSLGRRVTDTQYF TGTGCTAGCAGCTTAGGGCGGAGGGTCACAGATACGCAGTATTTT
13 TRBD2 TRBJ2-1 TRBV7-9 NA CATLLAENNEQFF TGTGCCACTTTGCTAGCGGAGAACAATGAGCAGTTCTTC
17 TRBD2 TRBJ2-1 TRBV9 NA CASSSGPRGLLYNEQFF TGTGCCAGCAGCTCCGGGCCCCGGGGACTATTATACAATGAGCAGTTCTTC
16 TRBD1 TRBJ1-2 TRBV5-1 NA CASSLGVGRGLIGYTF TGCGCCAGCAGCCTGGGGGTGGGCAGGGGGTTAATTGGCTACACCTTC
14 NA TRBJ1-1 TRBV28 NA CASSLTGRGTEAFF TGTGCCAGCAGCCTTACAGGGCGGGGGACTGAAGCTTTCTTT
14 NA TRBJ2-5 TRBV11-1 once CASRAQTYQETQYF TGTGCCAGCAGGGCACAGACGTACCAAGAGACCCAGTACTTC
16 NA TRBJ2-1 TRBV5-4 NA CASSLFGASSYNEQFF TGTGCCAGCAGCTTGTTCGGCGCTAGCTCCTACAATGAGCAGTTCTTC
15 NA TRBJ2-6 TRBV29-1 NA CSVGHTVFGANVLTF TGCAGCGTTGGTCATACTGTTTTTGGGGCCAACGTCCTGACTTTC
20 TRBD1 TRBJ2-2 TRBV4-1 NA CASSRHPSLDRGSRTGELFF TGCGCCAGCAGCCGACACCCGTCCCTCGACAGGGGTAGTCGCACCGGGGAGCTGTTTTTT
15 TRBD2 TRBJ2-7 TRBV5-4 NA CASSWGGLAGGEQYF TGTGCCAGCAGCTGGGGGGGACTAGCGGGTGGCGAGCAGTACTTC
13 NA TRBJ1-4 TRBV7-9 few CASSLSGTEKLFF TGTGCCAGCAGCCTGTCCGGGACAGAAAAACTGTTTTTT
15 TRBD1 TRBJ1-4 TRBV18 NA CASSDVTGANEKLFF TGTGCCAGCTCCGACGTCACAGGGGCTAATGAAAAACTGTTTTTT
12 NA TRBJ2-7 TRBV18 NA CASSYRAGEQYF TGTGCCAGCTCATACAGGGCCGGGGAGCAGTACTTC
15 TRBD1 TRBJ2-5 TRBV28 NA CASRTGDLVGETQYF TGTGCCAGCAGGACAGGGGATCTTGTAGGGGAGACCCAGTACTTC
18 TRBD2 TRBJ2-2 TRBV5-5 NA CASSPNQLAGVGTGELFF TGTGCCAGCAGCCCCAACCAACTAGCGGGAGTGGGTACCGGGGAGCTGTTTTTT
21 NA TRBJ2-3 TRBV27 NA CASSFSHSFVRQPPGSDTQYF TGTGCCAGCAGTTTCAGCCACTCCTTTGTTCGACAGCCACCCGGTTCGGATACGCAGTATTTT
14 NA TRBJ1-2 TRBV27 NA CASSPLRGSYGYPF TGTGCCAGCAGTCCCCTCAGGGGAAGCTATGGCTACCCCTTC
15 NA TRBJ1-6 TRBV7-3 NA CASSLTPQGNAPLHF TGTGCCAGCAGCTTAACGCCACAGGGTAACGCGCCCCTCCACTTT
18 TRBD2 TRBJ2-3 TRBV5-4 NA CASSSTGLAGYSTDTQYF TGTGCCAGCAGCTCGACGGGACTAGCGGGGTATAGCACAGATACGCAGTATTTT
14 NA TRBJ2-6 TRBV5-4 few CASSLAAGANVLTF TGTGCCAGCAGCTTGGCCGCTGGGGCCAACGTCCTGACTTTC
14 TRBD2 TRBJ2-7 TRBV28 NA CASSPQREGHEQYF TGTGCCAGCAGTCCCCAGCGGGAGGGCCACGAGCAGTACTTC
14 NA TRBJ2-3 TRBV7-8 NA CASSLRRVTDTQYF TGTGCCAGCAGCCTCCGACGGGTCACAGATACGCAGTATTTT
13 NA TRBJ1-2 TRBV18 NA CASSRAGEYGYTF TGTGCCAGCTCCCGGGCAGGGGAGTATGGCTACACCTTC